This entry lists 14 T cell receptor beta chains sequenced from one sample in a study of cytomegalovirus exposure and HLA in healthy donors. PCR involved 60 Vbeta and 13 Jbeta primers. Assay used: immunoSEQ multiplex PCR; TCRdb lists only in-frame clones, some missing. The table lists 95,000 to 100,000 clones, roughly 80% of them singletons, with roughly 7.7% in the top ten. Material for sequencing was PBMCs. The receptors stem from a female donor in good health and CMV-seronegative.

The V call is TRBV18, the J call TRBJ2-1, with TRBD2 matching 10 bases. The V segment lost 4 bases and the J segment 8 bases; nucleotides outside the gene matches: 8. The CDR3 consists of 15 residues. Germline CDR1 KGHSH, CDR2 LQKENI. The chain's CDR3 is CASSLSSGSFDEQFF. For the CDR3, the DNA is TGTGCCAGCTCACTTTCTAGCGGGAGTTTTGATGAGCAGTTCTTC.

CDR3 residues: CASSGDLGGEQYF. The CDR3 bases are TGTGCCAGCAGCGGGGATCTAGGGGGTGAGCAGTACTTC. The J gene is TRBJ2-5, the V gene TRBV9, with D perhaps TRBD1 (6 bases). The CDR3 loop spans 13 amino acids. Germline V lookup: CDR1 SGDLS, CDR2 YYNGEE. Trimming shortened V by 3 bases and J by 11 bases, and 17 bases separated the two germline ends.

The V call is TRBV5-4, the J call TRBJ1-2, with TRBD1 identical over 8 bases. Trimming cost V 0 bases and J 1 base; bases outside gene matches: 8. Germline CDR1 SGHNT, CDR2 YYREEE (reference sequence). The CDR3 loop spans 17 amino acids. The CDR3 is CASSLATDRGYNYGYTF. In nucleotides, the CDR3 is TGTGCCAGCAGCTTGGCCACAGACAGGGGATATAACTATGGCTACACCTTC.

This clone turned up a few times. CDR3 in DNA: TGTGCCAGCAGTTACAGGCTAAACTATGGCTACACCTTC. It encodes CASSYRLNYGYTF. This chain connects TRBV27 to TRBJ1-2, with D tentatively TRBD1 (5 bases). The germline CDR1 and CDR2 sequences are MNHEY and SMNVEV (reference sequence). The CDR3 loop spans 13 amino acids. The ends were cut back, 4 bases at V and 2 bases at J, with 8 bases in the middle.

The gene calls are TRBV25-1 and TRBJ2-7; 9 bases map to TRBD1. The germline V gene has CDR1 MGHDK and CDR2 SYGVNS. This CDR3 is built from 14 residues. Trimming removed 6 bases from V and 3 bases from J; junction bases left unmatched: 6. In DNA, the CDR3 is TGTGCCAGCAGCCGACAGGGGGTCTACTACGAGCAGTACTTC. Translating it yields CASSRQGVYYEQYF.

The genes are TRBV2 and TRBJ1-2; tentatively, D is TRBD1 (6 bases). This CDR3 spans 12 amino acids. The V end lost 9 bases, the J end lost 2 bases, and 10 bases lay between the germline ends. Germline-derived CDR1 and CDR2 are SNHLY and FYNNEI. The chain's CDR3 is CARTGQNYGYTF. The CDR3 DNA is TGTGCCAGAACAGGGCAAAACTATGGCTACACCTTC.

This clone was counted between two and nine times. The V and J genes are TRBV14 and TRBJ2-7, with D perhaps matching TRBD2 (5 bases). V was shortened by 0 bases and J by 3 bases, with 9 bases between the two germline ends. CDR3 size: 14 residues. Germline assignment: CDR1 SGHDN and CDR2 FVKESK. CDR3 in amino acids: CASSQEGGVYEQYF. CDR3 DNA sequence: TGTGCCAGCAGCCAAGAAGGAGGAGTCTACGAGCAGTACTTC.

The gene calls are TRBV28 and TRBJ2-4; D possibly corresponds to TRBD1 (5 bases). Trimming cost V 6 bases and J 7 bases, with 16 bases left between them. The germline gives CDR1 MDHEN, CDR2 SYDVKM. This CDR3 contains 14 residues. CDR3 sequence: CASRPGPKGNIQYF. Here the CDR3 DNA reads TGTGCCAGCAGGCCGGGCCCAAAGGGGAACATTCAGTACTTC.

This rearrangement joins TRBV6-5 to TRBJ2-2, with TRBD2 as a possible D gene (6 bases). CDR1 is MNHEY, CDR2 SVGAGI, per germline. There are 15 residues in the CDR3. Trimming removed 6 bases at V and 7 bases at J, with 18 bases between. This CDR3 is CASRPRGAGHGELFF. The DNA for the CDR3 is TGTGCCAGCAGACCCCGAGGGGCGGGGCACGGGGAGCTGTTTTTT.

This chain joins TRBV7-8 and TRBJ2-7; 7 nucleotides line up with TRBD2. CDR1 is SGHVS, CDR2 FQNEAQ, per germline. The CDR3 loop spans 14 amino acids. Losses at the gene ends were 4 bases for V and 0 bases for J; bases not matched to a gene: 3. DNA for the CDR3: TGTGCCAGCAGCTCCTGGGGGGGCTCCTACGAGCAGTACTTC. Encoded protein: CASSSWGGSYEQYF.

This clone was seen once. The gene calls are TRBV5-5 and TRBJ1-5, with D perhaps matching TRBD1 (6 bases). CDR1 is SGHKS and CDR2 is YYEKEE in the germline V gene (reference sequence). The V end was cut by 2 bases, the J end by 5 bases, with 14 bases between. This CDR3 has 15 residues. The CDR3 DNA is TGTGCCAGCAGCTTATTCCCACCAGGGGATCAGCCCCAGCATTTT. This codes for CASSLFPPGDQPQHF.

The J gene is TRBJ2-2, the V gene TRBV15, with 9 bases that match TRBD1. J lost 1 base, V lost 5 bases, and 5 bases had no gene match. This CDR3 contains 16 residues. Germline V lookup: CDR1 LNHNV, CDR2 YYDKDF (reference sequence). CDR3 coding DNA: TGTGCCACCAGCGGACAGGGGATTCTGAACACCGGGGAGCTGTTTTTT. It encodes CATSGQGILNTGELFF.

This chain connects TRBV19 to TRBJ2-1; 9 bases are a match to TRBD1. Germline CDR1 and CDR2: LNHDA and SQIVND (reference sequence). V was pared by 2 bases and J by 4 bases, with 3 bases of the junction left unmatched. The CDR3 has 15 amino acids. CDR3 coding DNA: TGTGCCAGTAGTATATGGGGACAGGGTTACAATGAGCAGTTCTTC. Its protein is CASSIWGQGYNEQFF. Full variable domain (rest looked up from reference TRBV19 and TRBJ2-1): DGGITQSPKYLFRKEGQNVTLSCEQNLNHDAMYWYRQDPGQGLRLIYYSQIVNDFQKGDIAEGYSVSREKKESFPLTVTSAQKNPTAFYLCASSIWGQGYNEQFFGPGTRLTVL.

The V and J genes are TRBV7-2 and TRBJ1-5; 7 nucleotides align to TRBD1. This CDR3 region has 14 residues. From germline, CDR1 is SGHTA and CDR2 FQGNSA. V dropped 2 bases and J dropped 4; count of bases not matched to a gene: 2. The CDR3 loop reads CASSLIQGNQPQHF. DNA for the CDR3: TGTGCCAGCAGCTTAATACAGGGGAATCAGCCCCAGCATTTT.